The source of this TCR beta chain is a study of naive and memory T cell subsets. Overall study findings and caveats: Clonotypes are single alpha or beta chains, not paired receptors. Naive repertoires, especially CD8, held a few larger clonotypes, possibly memory cells re-expressing CD45RA. Findings for naive and memory subsets could not be checked against ground truth.

This CDR3 contains 14 residues. Trimming shortened V by 0 bases and J by 1 base, and 7 bases separated the two germline ends. Germline CDR1 reads SGDLS; CDR2 reads YYNGEE. This clonotype was observed at least ten times. The antigen is not known. Two oligonucleotides, mixed equimolar, formed the beta constant-region primer covering TRBC1 and TRBC2. The ligated cDNA underwent four PCR rounds using SP2 and nested alpha and beta constant-region primers. TCRdb reanalysed the UMI-ligation and nested PCR reads using MiXCR and keeps one entry per CDR3 protein. Found here are 95,000 to 110,000 distinct CDR3 sequences, about 14% of them singletons; the top ten hold approximately 3%. After the first PCR, alpha and beta chain libraries were processed separately. Cells stained for CD3, CD4, CD8, CD45RA, CD27 and viability were sorted into four CD45RA/CD27 subsets.

The rearrangement joins TRBV9 to TRBJ1-1; D uncertain. What was sequenced was naive CD8+ T cells from blood. The sequence was obtained from a human donor in good health. DNA for the CDR3: TGTGCCAGCAGCGTAGTTGGGGAGAACACTGAAGCTTTCTTT. Translation: CASSVVGENTEAFF.